A selection of T cell receptor beta chains follows, all from one sample in a study of shared clonotypes between healthy human individuals. Data came from immunoSEQ multiplex PCR; TCRdb stores just in-frame clones and leaves some out. The sample comprises about 670,000 clones, 55% to 75% of which are singletons, and 1.8% rests with the top ten. What was sequenced was memory CD4+ T cells sorted from blood. These receptors were taken from a woman in her 30s in good health. Both conserved end residues are part of each CDR3. The order of the fields is J gene, V gene, D gene, clone size, CDR3 DNA, CDR3 protein. The D gene is left open where the match is weak. For some rows the clone size is stated as once, few or many, or as a class when expanded; others skip it.

j_gene: TRBJ2-3; v_gene: TRBV7-9; d_gene: -; abundance: -; CDR3nt: TGTGCCAGCAGCTTTGACCGAAGAAGCACAGATACGCAGTATTTT; CDR3aa: CASSFDRRSTDTQYF
j_gene: TRBJ1-2; v_gene: TRBV29-1; d_gene: -; abundance: -; CDR3nt: TGCAGCGTCTCTAGGACCGTCGTAGGCTACACCTTC; CDR3aa: CSVSRTVVGYTF
j_gene: TRBJ2-1; v_gene: TRBV28; d_gene: -; abundance: -; CDR3nt: TGTGCCAGCAGTTTCTATCTTACCGGGCGGCGGCAACGTTACAATGAGCAGTTCTTC; CDR3aa: CASSFYLTGRRQRYNEQFF
j_gene: TRBJ2-3; v_gene: TRBV7-6; d_gene: TRBD2; abundance: -; CDR3nt: TGTGCCAGCAGCCCTACTAGCGTCCGAGCAGATACGCAGTATTTT; CDR3aa: CASSPTSVRADTQYF
j_gene: TRBJ2-7; v_gene: TRBV5-1; d_gene: TRBD2; abundance: -; CDR3nt: TGCGCCAGCAGCTTTAAAGAAAATAGCGGGGGGACATCAGCCTACGAGCAGTACTTC; CDR3aa: CASSFKENSGGTSAYEQYF
j_gene: TRBJ2-7; v_gene: TRBV4-2; d_gene: -; abundance: few; CDR3nt: TGTGCCAGCAGCCAGGAGGAAGGGGGGCCTTACGAGCAGTACTTC; CDR3aa: CASSQEEGGPYEQYF
j_gene: TRBJ1-1; v_gene: TRBV11-2; d_gene: -; abundance: -; CDR3nt: TGTGCCAGCAGCTTCGCTCTGGGGGCGGCGAACACTGAAGCTTTCTTT; CDR3aa: CASSFALGAANTEAFF
j_gene: TRBJ1-1; v_gene: TRBV4-1; d_gene: -; abundance: -; CDR3nt: TGCGCCAGCAGCCAAGCGAGGGTTCCACAGAACACTGAAGCTTTCTTT; CDR3aa: CASSQARVPQNTEAFF
j_gene: TRBJ1-2; v_gene: TRBV6-1; d_gene: -; abundance: -; CDR3nt: TGTGCCAGCAGTGAGATCCGGGGCACGGGCTACACCTTC; CDR3aa: CASSEIRGTGYTF
j_gene: TRBJ1-2; v_gene: TRBV29-1; d_gene: -; abundance: -; CDR3nt: TGCAGCGTTCGGACGGAGTATGGCTACACCTTC; CDR3aa: CSVRTEYGYTF
j_gene: TRBJ2-5; v_gene: TRBV18; d_gene: -; abundance: -; CDR3nt: TGTGCCAGCTCACCTCCCTCCCAAGAGACCCAGTACTTC; CDR3aa: CASSPPSQETQYF
j_gene: TRBJ2-7; v_gene: TRBV7-9; d_gene: TRBD2; abundance: -; CDR3nt: TGTGCCAGCAGCCGGCAAGCGGGAGGGCCCTCCGAGCAGTACTTC; CDR3aa: CASSRQAGGPSEQYF
j_gene: TRBJ1-3; v_gene: TRBV6-5; d_gene: TRBD1; abundance: -; CDR3nt: TGTGCCTCCTCCCCCAGGGGGGCTGGAAACACCATATATTTT; CDR3aa: CASSPRGAGNTIYF
j_gene: TRBJ1-3; v_gene: TRBV5-4; d_gene: -; abundance: -; CDR3nt: TGTGCCAGCAGGTTAGACGCGAGCTCTGGAAACACCATATATTTT; CDR3aa: CASRLDASSGNTIYF
j_gene: TRBJ1-1; v_gene: TRBV29-1; d_gene: -; abundance: many; CDR3nt: TGCAGCGTTTGGGGGCGCGACACTGAAGCTTTCTTT; CDR3aa: CSVWGRDTEAFF
j_gene: TRBJ2-5; v_gene: TRBV5-1; d_gene: TRBD1; abundance: -; CDR3nt: TGCGCCAGCAGCCCCCCGACAGGGGGCCAAGAGACCCAGTACTTC; CDR3aa: CASSPPTGGQETQYF
j_gene: TRBJ2-7; v_gene: TRBV5-1; d_gene: TRBD1; abundance: -; CDR3nt: TGCGCCAGCAGCTGGGACAGGGTAGCCTACGAGCAGTACTTC; CDR3aa: CASSWDRVAYEQYF
j_gene: TRBJ1-6; v_gene: TRBV7-8; d_gene: -; abundance: -; CDR3nt: TGTGCCAGCAGCTTAGCTTGGGGTCAGGTGGGGGAATCACCCCTCCACTTT; CDR3aa: CASSLAWGQVGESPLHF
j_gene: TRBJ1-4; v_gene: TRBV19; d_gene: -; abundance: -; CDR3nt: TGTGCCAGTAGTCTTCCGACGCGGGAAAAACTGTTTTTT; CDR3aa: CASSLPTREKLFF
j_gene: TRBJ2-3; v_gene: TRBV11-2; d_gene: -; abundance: -; CDR3nt: TGTGCCAGCAGCCCCGGGGGCTACACAGATACGCAGTATTTT; CDR3aa: CASSPGGYTDTQYF
j_gene: TRBJ1-5; v_gene: TRBV6-1; d_gene: -; abundance: few; CDR3nt: TGTGCCAGCAGGGAGGGACCGAATCAGCCCCAGCATTTT; CDR3aa: CASREGPNQPQHF
j_gene: TRBJ2-1; v_gene: TRBV28; d_gene: TRBD1; abundance: -; CDR3nt: TGTGCCAGTCGTAAAGAACAGGGGGTCTCAAATGAGCAGTTCTTC; CDR3aa: CASRKEQGVSNEQFF